The TCR beta chain described here comes from a study of blood T cell repertoires in COVID-19. Turning to the study itself: Recovered status applied to Cohort 3 donors who had two consecutive negative PCRs. It also applied to those with clearance or with symptom resolution. PBMCs, B-cell-depleted T cells, or T cells were the source of the cDNA or gDNA that made up the material.

Those enrolled, adults aged 18 to 89 years, came from about two dozen US areas. Assay: immunoSEQ multiplex PCR; the TCRdb copy retains only in-frame clones and omits some. The data hold roughly 140,000 clones, with 84% observed a single time. This receptor was taken from a man aged 50-60 years in a cohort exposed to, infected with or recovered from COVID-19 (not recorded which). Material: PBMCs or T cells enriched from blood (not recorded which).

The chain's CDR3 is CASRSYGVGYTF. The CDR3 region has the DNA TGTGCCAGCAGATCTTATGGAGTTGGCTACACCTTC. This sequence joins TRBV12-3 or TRBV12-4 and TRBJ1-2; D is unresolved. This CDR3 has 12 amino acids. V was trimmed by 6 bases and J by 7 bases, leaving 12 bases between them.